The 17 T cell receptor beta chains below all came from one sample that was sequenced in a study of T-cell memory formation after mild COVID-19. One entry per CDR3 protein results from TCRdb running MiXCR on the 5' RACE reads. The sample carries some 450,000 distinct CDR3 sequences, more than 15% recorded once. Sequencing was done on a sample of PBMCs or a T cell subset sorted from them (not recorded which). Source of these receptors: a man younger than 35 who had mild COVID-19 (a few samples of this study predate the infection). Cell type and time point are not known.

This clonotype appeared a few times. In nucleotides, the CDR3 is TGCGCCAGCAGCCAAGAGCAGGAGAACACCGGGGAGCTGTTTTTT. This gives the protein CASSQEQENTGELFF. The chain employs TRBV4-1 and TRBJ2-2; D is unresolved. The CDR3 loop spans 15 amino acids. Germline-derived CDR1 and CDR2 are MGHRA and YSYEKL. V lost 0 bases to trimming and J lost 1 base, with 6 bases between them.

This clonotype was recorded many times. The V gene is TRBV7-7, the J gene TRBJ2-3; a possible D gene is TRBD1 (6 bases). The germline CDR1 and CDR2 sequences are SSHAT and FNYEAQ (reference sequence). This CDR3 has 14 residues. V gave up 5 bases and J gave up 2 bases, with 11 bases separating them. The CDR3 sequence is CASSQDSITDTQYF. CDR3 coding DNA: TGTGCCAGCAGCCAGGACAGTATCACAGATACGCAGTATTTT.

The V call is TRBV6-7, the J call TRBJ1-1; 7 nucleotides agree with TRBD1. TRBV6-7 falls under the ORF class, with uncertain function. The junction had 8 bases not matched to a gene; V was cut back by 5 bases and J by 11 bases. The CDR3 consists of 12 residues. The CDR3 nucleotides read TGTGCCAGCAGTGGCTCCATCAGGGGGGCTTTCTTT. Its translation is CASSGSIRGAFF.

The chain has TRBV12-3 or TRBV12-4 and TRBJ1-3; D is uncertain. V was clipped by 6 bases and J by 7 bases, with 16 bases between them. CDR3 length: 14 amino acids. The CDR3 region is CASSPPVAGNTIYF. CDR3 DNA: TGTGCCAGCAGCCCCCCCGTTGCGGGGAACACCATATATTTT.

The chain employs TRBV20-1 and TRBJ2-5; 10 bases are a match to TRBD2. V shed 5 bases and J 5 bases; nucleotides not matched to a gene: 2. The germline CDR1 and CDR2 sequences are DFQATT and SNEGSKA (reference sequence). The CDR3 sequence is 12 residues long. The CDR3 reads CSAPGLAETQYF. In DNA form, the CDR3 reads TGCAGTGCTCCGGGACTAGCGGAGACCCAGTACTTC.

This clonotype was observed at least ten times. The DNA for the CDR3 is TGTGCCAGCAGGAACCGGGACAGAGGGGAAGAGACCCAGTACTTC. As protein: CASRNRDRGEETQYF. The chain couples TRBV11-1 to TRBJ2-5; TRBD1 matches 7 bases. The CDR3 runs 15 residues. Looked up from germline, CDR1 is SGHAT and CDR2 is FQDESV (reference sequence). V shed 6 bases, J shed 3 bases, and the junction held 10 bases outside the gene matches.

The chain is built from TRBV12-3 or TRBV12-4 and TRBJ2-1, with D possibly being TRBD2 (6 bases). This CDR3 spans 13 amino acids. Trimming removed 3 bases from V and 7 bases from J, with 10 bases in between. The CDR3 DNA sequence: TGTGCCAGCAGTTTCATCGGGGGAAATGAGCAGTTCTTC. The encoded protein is CASSFIGGNEQFF.

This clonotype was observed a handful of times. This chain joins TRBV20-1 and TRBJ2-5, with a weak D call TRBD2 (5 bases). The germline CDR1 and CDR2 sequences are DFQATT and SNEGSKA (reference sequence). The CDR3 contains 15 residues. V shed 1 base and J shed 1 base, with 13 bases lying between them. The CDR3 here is CSARAGPGVQETQYF. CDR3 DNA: TGCAGTGCTAGAGCTGGCCCCGGGGTCCAAGAGACCCAGTACTTC.

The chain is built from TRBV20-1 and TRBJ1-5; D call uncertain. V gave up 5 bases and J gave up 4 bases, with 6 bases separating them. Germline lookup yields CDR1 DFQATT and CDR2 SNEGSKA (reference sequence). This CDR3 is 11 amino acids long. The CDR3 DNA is TGCAGTGCTTTGGGGAATCAGCCCCAGCATTTT. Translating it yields CSALGNQPQHF.

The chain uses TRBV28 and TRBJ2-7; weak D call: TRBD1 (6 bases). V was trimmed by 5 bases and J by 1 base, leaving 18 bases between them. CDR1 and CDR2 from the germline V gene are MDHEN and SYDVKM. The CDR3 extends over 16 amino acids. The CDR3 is CASSPTGTRGSYEQYV. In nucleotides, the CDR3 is TGTGCCAGCAGTCCCACCGGGACAAGGGGGTCCTACGAGCAGTACGTC.

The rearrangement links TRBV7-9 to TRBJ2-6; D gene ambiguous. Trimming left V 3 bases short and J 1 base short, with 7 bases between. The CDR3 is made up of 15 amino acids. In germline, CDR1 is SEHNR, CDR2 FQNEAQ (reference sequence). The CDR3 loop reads CASSFWGSGANVLTF. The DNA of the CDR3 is TGTGCCAGCAGCTTTTGGGGTTCTGGGGCCAACGTCCTGACTTTC.

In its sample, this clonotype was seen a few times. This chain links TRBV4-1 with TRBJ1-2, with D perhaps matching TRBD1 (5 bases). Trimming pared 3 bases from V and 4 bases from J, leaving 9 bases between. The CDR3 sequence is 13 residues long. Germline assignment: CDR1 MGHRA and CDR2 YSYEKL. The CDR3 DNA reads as TGCGCCAGCAGCCACCAGGGTGTCTATGGCTACACCTTC. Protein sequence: CASSHQGVYGYTF.

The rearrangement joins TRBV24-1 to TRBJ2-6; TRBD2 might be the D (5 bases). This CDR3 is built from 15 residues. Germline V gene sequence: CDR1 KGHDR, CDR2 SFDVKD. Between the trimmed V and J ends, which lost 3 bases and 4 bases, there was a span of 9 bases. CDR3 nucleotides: TGTGCCACCAGTGATACCCGGGAAGGGGCCAACGTCCTGACTTTC. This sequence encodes CATSDTREGANVLTF.

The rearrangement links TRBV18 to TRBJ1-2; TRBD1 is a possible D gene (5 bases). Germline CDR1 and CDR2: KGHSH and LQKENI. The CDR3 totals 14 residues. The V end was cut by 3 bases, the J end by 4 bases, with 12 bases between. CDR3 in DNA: TGTGCCAGCTCACCCCCCGGGACCATCTATGGCTACACCTTC. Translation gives CASSPPGTIYGYTF.

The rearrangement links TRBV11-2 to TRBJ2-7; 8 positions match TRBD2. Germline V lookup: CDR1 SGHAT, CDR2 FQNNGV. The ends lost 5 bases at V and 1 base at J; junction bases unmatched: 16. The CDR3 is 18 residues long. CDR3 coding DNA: TGTGCCAGCAGCCCCCGGACTGGAGCGGGGGACCATTCCTACGAGCAGTACTTC. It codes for CASSPRTGAGDHSYEQYF.

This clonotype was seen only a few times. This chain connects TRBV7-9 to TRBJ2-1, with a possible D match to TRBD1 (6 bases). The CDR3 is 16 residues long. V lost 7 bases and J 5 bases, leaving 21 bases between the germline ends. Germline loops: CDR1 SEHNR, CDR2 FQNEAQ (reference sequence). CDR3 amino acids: CASNFNTGTPNNEQFF. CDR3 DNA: TGTGCCAGCAACTTCAACACCGGGACACCCAACAATGAGCAGTTCTTC.

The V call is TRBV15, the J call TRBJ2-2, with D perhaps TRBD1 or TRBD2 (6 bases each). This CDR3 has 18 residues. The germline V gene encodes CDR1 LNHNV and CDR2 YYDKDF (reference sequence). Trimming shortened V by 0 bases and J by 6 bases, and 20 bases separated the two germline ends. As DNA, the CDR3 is TGTGCCACCAGCAGAGATCGGGGGACACCATCCGACGCCGGGGAGCTGTTTTTT. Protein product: CATSRDRGTPSDAGELFF.